This record covers a single T cell receptor beta chain. What it binds is not known. Looked up from germline, CDR1 is MGHRA and CDR2 is YSYEKL. Trimming stripped 3 bases from V and 0 bases from J, with 6 bases between. The CDR3 runs to 14 residues. The sample belongs to a study of cytomegalovirus exposure and HLA in healthy donors. The donors gave bone marrow, and they were healthy. It was with 60 Vbeta and 13 Jbeta primers that the PCR ran. Using immunoSEQ multiplex PCR, the repertoire was profiled, and TCRdb retains in-frame clones only, with some absent. The repertoire holds approximately 190,000 clones, with around three quarters as singletons. Findings and caveats of the study: Association of a missense DCLRE1C variant with TCR beta V- and J-gene trimming was reported in a later analysis.

The origin of this receptor is a woman aged 25 to 45 in good health and CMV-seropositive. Sequenced: PBMCs. This chain uses TRBV4-1 with TRBJ1-5; D call uncertain. In DNA form, the CDR3 reads TGCGCCAGCAGCCAGGCGGATAGCAATCAGCCCCAGCATTTT. Translation: CASSQADSNQPQHF.